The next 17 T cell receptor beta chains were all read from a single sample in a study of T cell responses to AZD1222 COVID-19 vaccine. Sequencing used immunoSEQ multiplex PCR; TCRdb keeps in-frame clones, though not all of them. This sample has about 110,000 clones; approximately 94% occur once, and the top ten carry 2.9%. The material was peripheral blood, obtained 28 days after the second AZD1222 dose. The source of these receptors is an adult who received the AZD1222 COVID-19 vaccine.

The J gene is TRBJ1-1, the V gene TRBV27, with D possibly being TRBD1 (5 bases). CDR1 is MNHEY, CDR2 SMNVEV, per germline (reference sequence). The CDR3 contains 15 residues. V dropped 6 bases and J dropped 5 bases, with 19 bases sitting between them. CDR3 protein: CASSFSGRIGTEAFF. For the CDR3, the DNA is TGTGCCAGCAGCTTCTCAGGGAGGATTGGAACTGAAGCTTTCTTT.

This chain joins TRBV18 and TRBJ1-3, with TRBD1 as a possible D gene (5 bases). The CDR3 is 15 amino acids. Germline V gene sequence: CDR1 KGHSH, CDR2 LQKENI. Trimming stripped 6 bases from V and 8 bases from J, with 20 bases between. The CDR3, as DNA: TGTGCCAGCTCCGAGGGGCCTAACCCTGAATACACCATATATTTT. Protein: CASSEGPNPEYTIYF. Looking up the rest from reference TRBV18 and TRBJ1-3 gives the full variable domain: NAGVMQNPRHLVRRRGQEARLRCSPMKGHSHVYWYRQLPEEGLKFMVYLQKENIIDESGMPKERFSAEFPKEGPSILRIQQVVRGDSAAYFCASSEGPNPEYTIYFGEGSWLTVV.

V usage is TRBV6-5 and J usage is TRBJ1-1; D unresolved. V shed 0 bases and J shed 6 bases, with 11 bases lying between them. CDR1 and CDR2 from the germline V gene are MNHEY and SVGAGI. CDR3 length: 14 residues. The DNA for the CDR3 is TGTGCCAGCAGTTACTCGCCTGTACGTCCTGAAGCTTTCTTT. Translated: CASSYSPVRPEAFF.

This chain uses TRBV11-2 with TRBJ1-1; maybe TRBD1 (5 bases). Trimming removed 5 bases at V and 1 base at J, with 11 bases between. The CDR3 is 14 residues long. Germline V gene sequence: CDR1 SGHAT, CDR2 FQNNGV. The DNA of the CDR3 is TGTGCCAGCAGCCTGGGGCTAGGGAACACTGAAGCTTTCTTT. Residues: CASSLGLGNTEAFF.

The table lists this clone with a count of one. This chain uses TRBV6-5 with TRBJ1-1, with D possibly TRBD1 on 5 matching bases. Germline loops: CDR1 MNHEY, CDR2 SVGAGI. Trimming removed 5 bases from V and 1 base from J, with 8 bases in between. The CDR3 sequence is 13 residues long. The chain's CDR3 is CASSRGGNTEAFF. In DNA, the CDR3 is TGTGCCAGCAGTCGGGGGGGGAACACTGAAGCTTTCTTT.

CDR3 nucleotides: TGCGCCAGCAGCCCCGACGGAGACTCCTACGAGCAGTACTTC. It specifies CASSPDGDSYEQYF. The chain carries TRBV5-1 and TRBJ2-7; D not resolved. The CDR3 totals 14 residues. V dropped 4 bases and J dropped 0 bases, with 11 bases sitting between them. Germline CDR1 reads SGHRS; CDR2 reads YFSETQ.

DNA for the CDR3: TGTGCCAGCAGCTTAGAGCGGAGCTCCTATAATTCACCCCTCCACTTT. Protein sequence: CASSLERSSYNSPLHF. This chain links TRBV7-9 with TRBJ1-6; D remains unclear. CDR3 size: 16 residues. From germline, CDR1 is SEHNR and CDR2 FQNEAQ (reference sequence). V dropped 1 base and J dropped 0 bases, with 7 bases sitting between them.

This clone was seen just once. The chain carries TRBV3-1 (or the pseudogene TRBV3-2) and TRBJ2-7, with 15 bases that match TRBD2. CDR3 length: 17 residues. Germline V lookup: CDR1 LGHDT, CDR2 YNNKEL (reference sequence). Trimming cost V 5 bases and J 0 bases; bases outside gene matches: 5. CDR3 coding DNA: TGTGCCAGCAGCAAGGGACTAGCGGGGGGCGGCTCCTACGAGCAGTACTTC. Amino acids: CASSKGLAGGGSYEQYF.

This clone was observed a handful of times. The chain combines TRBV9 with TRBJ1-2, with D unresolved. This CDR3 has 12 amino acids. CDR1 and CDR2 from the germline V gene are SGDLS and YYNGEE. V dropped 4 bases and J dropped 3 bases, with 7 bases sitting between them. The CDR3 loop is CASSPSDYGYTF. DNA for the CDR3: TGTGCCAGCAGCCCTTCCGACTATGGCTACACCTTC.

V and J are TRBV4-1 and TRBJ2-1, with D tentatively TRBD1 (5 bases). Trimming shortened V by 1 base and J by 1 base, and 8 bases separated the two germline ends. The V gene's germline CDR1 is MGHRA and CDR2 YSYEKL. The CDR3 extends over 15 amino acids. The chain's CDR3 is CASSQARGSYNEQFF. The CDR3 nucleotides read TGCGCCAGCAGCCAAGCAAGGGGATCCTACAATGAGCAGTTCTTC.

The CDR3 DNA reads TGTGCCAGTAGAGGTTCATTTCCTGGTGTAGTCGGGGAGCTGTTTTTT. Amino acids: CASRGSFPGVVGELFF. This chain connects TRBV19 to TRBJ2-2, with D hard to call. CDR3 length: 16 residues. The ends were cut back, 6 bases at V and 7 bases at J, with 21 bases in the middle. Germline V lookup: CDR1 LNHDA, CDR2 SQIVND (reference sequence).

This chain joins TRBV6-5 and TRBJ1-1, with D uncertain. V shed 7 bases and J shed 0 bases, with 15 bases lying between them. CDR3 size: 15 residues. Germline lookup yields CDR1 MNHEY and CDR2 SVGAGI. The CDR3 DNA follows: TGTGCCAGCAAACATTCCGAGGTGGTGAACACTGAAGCTTTCTTT. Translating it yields CASKHSEVVNTEAFF.

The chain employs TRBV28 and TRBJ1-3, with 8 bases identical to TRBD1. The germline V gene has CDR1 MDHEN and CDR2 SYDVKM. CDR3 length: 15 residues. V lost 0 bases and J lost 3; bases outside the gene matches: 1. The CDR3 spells CASSLWDRVGNTIYF. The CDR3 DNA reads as TGTGCCAGCAGTTTATGGGACAGGGTTGGAAACACCATATATTTT.

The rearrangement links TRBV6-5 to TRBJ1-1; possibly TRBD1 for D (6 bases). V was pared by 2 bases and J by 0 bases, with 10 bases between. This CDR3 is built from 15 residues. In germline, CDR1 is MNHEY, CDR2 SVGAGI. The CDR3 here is CASSYPGQLNTEAFF. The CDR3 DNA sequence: TGTGCCAGCAGTTACCCCGGACAGTTGAACACTGAAGCTTTCTTT.

CDR3 DNA sequence: TGCGCCAGCAGCCGAACGACAGGGTGGAACGAGCAGTACTTC. Encoded protein: CASSRTTGWNEQYF. The chain has TRBV5-1 and TRBJ2-7; 7 bases align to TRBD1. V was clipped by 4 bases and J by 5 bases; unmatched bases: 9. This CDR3 has 14 amino acids. CDR1 and CDR2 from the germline V gene are SGHRS and YFSETQ.

This CDR3 is CAISDRGKRGRTEAFF. For the CDR3, the DNA is TGTGCCATCAGTGACAGGGGGAAGAGGGGGAGGACTGAAGCTTTCTTT. The chain couples TRBV10-3 to TRBJ1-1; the match to TRBD1 covers 7 bases. Germline-derived CDR1 and CDR2 are ENHRY and SYGVKD. The CDR3 totals 16 residues. With V trimmed by 3 bases and J by 5 bases, 12 bases remained unmatched.

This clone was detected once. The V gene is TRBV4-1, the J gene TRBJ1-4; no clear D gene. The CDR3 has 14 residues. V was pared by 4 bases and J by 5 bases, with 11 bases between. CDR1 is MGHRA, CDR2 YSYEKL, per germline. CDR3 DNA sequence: TGCGCCAGCAGCCTAGGCAGCGTGAATGAAAAACTGTTTTTT. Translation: CASSLGSVNEKLFF.